Within the sample, the clone carrying this T cell receptor beta chain is medium-sized. As yet, its antigen is unknown. Among the patients, none had received any treatment before thyroid surgery. Germline assignment: CDR1 MNHNS and CDR2 SASEGT. This CDR3 contains 13 residues. V was cut by 6 bases and J by 3 bases, with 9 bases left in between. The sample is drawn from a study of metastatic and nonmetastatic thyroid tumors. Study observations and caveats: Malignant thyroid tumors reportedly had TCR beta diversity that was significantly higher than in benign nodules, in blood and tumor.

As processed by the authors: The study built a papillary thyroid cancer distant-metastasis classifier from CDR3 differences across clinicopathological groups. TCRdb re-called the PCR reads with MiXCR. V and J calls and clone size were set by TCRdb, not the authors. The sample has 20,000 to 25,000 clones, approximately 25% seen once. The V and J genes are TRBV6-1 and TRBJ1-5; D is perhaps TRBD1 (6 bases). The sequenced sample was tumor tissue. This receptor was identified in a female donor with papillary thyroid cancer or a benign thyroid nodule (not recorded which). Some clones in this sample may be carry-over from other donors' samples. In DNA, the CDR3 is TGTGCCAGCAGCCGACAGGTCAATCAGCCCCAGCATTTT. It translates to CASSRQVNQPQHF.